Given below is one TCR beta chain in context. What it binds is not known. Data came from immunoSEQ multiplex PCR; TCRdb stores just in-frame clones and leaves some out. The sample yields fewer than 10,000 clones, 85% to 90% seen once. The data derive from a study of STAT3 mutations in large granular lymphocyte leukemia. Study findings and constraints: At least one immunodominant TCR beta clonotype appeared in every T-cell large granular lymphocyte leukemia patient.

This CDR3 region has 15 residues. The germline gives CDR1 SEHNR, CDR2 FQNEAQ (reference sequence). Trimming left V 4 bases short and J 7 bases short, with 17 bases between. The gene calls are TRBV7-9 and TRBJ1-5; possibly TRBD1 for D (5 bases). Sequenced input: peripheral blood mononuclear cells. The receptor comes from a man older than 75 with T-cell large granular lymphocyte leukemia. Some clones in this sample may be carry-over from other donors' samples. CDR3 DNA sequence: TGTGCCAGCAGCTCCGGGACCCAGGGTCGGCAGCCCCAGCATTTT. Protein: CASSSGTQGRQPQHF.